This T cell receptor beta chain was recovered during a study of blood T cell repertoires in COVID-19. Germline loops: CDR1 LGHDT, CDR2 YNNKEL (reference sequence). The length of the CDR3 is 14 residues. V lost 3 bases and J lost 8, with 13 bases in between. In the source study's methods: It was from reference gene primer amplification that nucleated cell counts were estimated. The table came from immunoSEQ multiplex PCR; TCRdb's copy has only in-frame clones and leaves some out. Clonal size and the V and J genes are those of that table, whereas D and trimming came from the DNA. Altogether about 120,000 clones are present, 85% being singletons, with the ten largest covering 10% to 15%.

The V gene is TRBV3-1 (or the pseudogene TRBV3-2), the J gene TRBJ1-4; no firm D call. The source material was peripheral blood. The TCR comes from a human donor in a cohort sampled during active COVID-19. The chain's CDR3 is CASSQRREGEKLFF. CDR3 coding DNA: TGTGCCAGCAGCCAGAGGAGGGAGGGAGAAAAACTGTTTTTT.